This passage covers 27 T cell receptor beta chains from one sample sequenced in a study of vaccination and CD4 T cells after COVID-19. Their recognized antigens are unknown. Sequencing of DNA taken from cultured CD4+ T cells relied on the Oncomine TCR Beta short-read assay. TCRdb fed the PCR reads into MiXCR, producing one record per CDR3 protein. The profile shows some 10,000 distinct CDR3 sequences, 66% of them singletons. As to treatment: roughly ten-day PBMC culture with coronavirus spike peptide pools or control peptides (ViraFEST assay). The sample consisted of CD4+ T cells from blood, cultured in vitro. The receptor set was obtained from a human donor who had recovered from COVID-19.

V and J are TRBV30 and TRBJ2-7; D possibly corresponds to TRBD2 (5 bases). In germline, CDR1 is GTSNPN, CDR2 SVGIG (reference sequence). The CDR3 is 12 amino acids. The germline V and J ends were trimmed by 2 bases and 8 bases, with 13 bases remaining between them. The CDR3 protein is CAWSSLSSQQYF. The CDR3 DNA follows: TGTGCCTGGAGTAGTCTCTCTAGCCAGCAGTACTTC.

This clonotype was seen a handful of times. This rearrangement joins TRBV10-3 to TRBJ1-1; TRBD1 matches at 8 bases. J was trimmed by 3 bases and V by 6 bases; bases with no gene match: 6. This CDR3 contains 14 residues. In germline, CDR1 is ENHRY, CDR2 SYGVKD. Here the CDR3 DNA reads TGTGCCATCAGGTGGACAGGGCAGGACACTGAAGCTTTCTTT. Protein: CAIRWTGQDTEAFF.

The rearrangement uses TRBV11-2 and TRBJ1-2; no clear D. The germline V gene has CDR1 SGHAT and CDR2 FQNNGV. Trimming left V 2 bases short and J 0 bases short, with 7 bases between. The CDR3 sequence is 14 residues long. The CDR3 loop reads CASSLSYPNYGYTF. The CDR3 region has the DNA TGTGCCAGCAGCTTATCTTACCCTAACTATGGCTACACCTTC.

The chain combines TRBV24-1 with TRBJ2-5, with 11 positions matching TRBD1. This CDR3 contains 16 residues. Germline loops: CDR1 KGHDR, CDR2 SFDVKD. The junction had 5 bases not matched to a gene; V was cut back by 4 bases and J by 2 bases. CDR3 amino acids: CATSERGTGGQETQYF. The CDR3 DNA follows: TGTGCCACCAGTGAACGAGGGACAGGGGGTCAAGAGACCCAGTACTTC.

The gene calls are TRBV10-3 and TRBJ2-4; 7 nucleotides agree with TRBD1. The trim removed 7 bases at V and 8 bases at J, leaving 8 bases unmatched. CDR3 length equals 13 residues. The germline V gene encodes CDR1 ENHRY and CDR2 SYGVKD. CDR3 bases: TGTGCCATCAATACAGGGGCCGAGGACATTCAGTACTTC. Translated, it gives CAINTGAEDIQYF.

V gene TRBV7-9 combines with J gene TRBJ2-3; possibly TRBD1 for D (6 bases). Trimming removed 5 bases at V and 3 bases at J, with 27 bases between. Germline CDR1 SEHNR, CDR2 FQNEAQ (reference sequence). CDR3 length: 19 residues. The CDR3 region is CASSPISPMTGPYTDTQYF. The CDR3, as DNA: TGTGCCAGCAGCCCGATCTCCCCTATGACAGGCCCGTATACAGATACGCAGTATTTT.

CDR3: CAISGTGGYEQYF. The CDR3 bases are TGTGCCATCAGTGGGACAGGGGGCTACGAGCAGTACTTC. The chain joins TRBV10-3 to TRBJ2-7; 10 nucleotides match TRBD1. The CDR3 length is 13 residues. Trimming cost V 4 bases and J 3 bases; bases outside gene matches: 0. Germline CDR1 is ENHRY and CDR2 is SYGVKD.

This rearrangement joins TRBV20-1 to TRBJ1-4, with TRBD1 identical over 8 bases. V dropped 8 bases and J dropped 10; count of bases not matched to a gene: 12. This CDR3 comprises 13 residues. From germline, CDR1 is DFQATT and CDR2 SNEGSKA (reference sequence). The CDR3 region is CSRAKSGGGKLFF. The CDR3 DNA follows: TGCAGTCGAGCGAAATCAGGGGGCGGAAAACTGTTTTTT.

The chain employs TRBV30 and TRBJ2-7; possible D gene TRBD1, 7 bases. Trimming left V 2 bases short and J 7 bases short, with 15 bases between. The CDR3 contains 13 residues. CDR1 and CDR2 (germline): GTSNPN, SVGIG (reference sequence). Here the CDR3 reads CAWSLLSGGEQYF. CDR3 coding DNA: TGTGCCTGGAGTTTGCTGTCAGGGGGGGAGCAGTACTTC.

The chain has TRBV5-1 and TRBJ2-3, with D maybe TRBD2 (5 bases). Trimming took off 4 bases at V and 0 bases at J, with 9 bases between the two ends. CDR3 length: 14 amino acids. Germline V gene lookup returns CDR1 SGHRS and CDR2 YFSETQ. CDR3 loop: CASSQRRSTDTQYF. The CDR3 DNA reads as TGCGCCAGCAGCCAGCGGCGGAGCACAGATACGCAGTATTTT.

This clonotype was counted only a few times. J is TRBJ1-6 and V is TRBV7-9, with 8 bases lining up with TRBD1. The length of the CDR3 is 14 residues. The germline V gene encodes CDR1 SEHNR and CDR2 FQNEAQ (reference sequence). J gave up 7 bases and V 6 bases, and 5 bases lay outside the gene matches. DNA for the CDR3: TGTGCCAGCAGAGATAGGACAGGGAATTCACCCCTCCACTTT. Protein: CASRDRTGNSPLHF.

The rearrangement uses TRBV7-9 and TRBJ2-4, with D unresolved. Germline loops: CDR1 SEHNR, CDR2 FQNEAQ (reference sequence). V was cut by 1 base and J by 1 base, with 11 bases left in between. CDR3 length: 16 residues. The CDR3 protein is CASSLVRVGAKNIQYF. The CDR3 nucleotides read TGTGCCAGCAGCTTAGTTCGGGTCGGGGCCAAAAACATTCAGTACTTC.

V gene TRBV28 combines with J gene TRBJ1-2; possibly TRBD1 for D (6 bases). V lost 1 base to trimming and J lost 8 bases, with 20 bases between them. Per the germline V gene, CDR1 is MDHEN and CDR2 is SYDVKM. The CDR3 spans 16 residues. The CDR3 sequence is CASSLSNRERVRGYTF. The CDR3, as DNA: TGTGCCAGCAGTTTATCCAACAGGGAAAGGGTGAGGGGCTACACCTTC.

CDR3 nucleotide sequence: TGTGCCAGCAGTTTGGTCCCGAGCTCCTATAATTCACCCCTCCACTTT. Its protein is CASSLVPSSYNSPLHF. This sequence joins TRBV27 and TRBJ1-6; D unclear. CDR1 MNHEY and CDR2 SMNVEV come from the germline V gene (reference sequence). Trimming took 3 bases from V and 0 from J, leaving 9 bases between them. This CDR3 has 16 residues.

This chain uses TRBV4-3 with TRBJ2-7; D possibly corresponds to TRBD1 (6 bases). V lost 4 bases and J lost 6, with 16 bases in between. Germline-derived CDR1 and CDR2 are LGHNA and YSLEER. CDR3 length: 14 residues. CDR3 in amino acids: CASSPDQNRVEQYF. Written as DNA, the CDR3 is TGCGCCAGCAGCCCAGACCAAAACAGGGTCGAGCAGTACTTC.

The CDR3 is CASSYSSGRVGYTF. The CDR3 coding sequence is TGTGCCAGCAGTTACTCCTCAGGGCGCGTGGGCTACACCTTC. The chain carries TRBV6-5 and TRBJ1-2; the D gene is possibly TRBD1 (5 bases). Germline assignment: CDR1 MNHEY and CDR2 SVGAGI. The CDR3 spans 14 residues. V was clipped by 0 bases and J by 8 bases, with 13 bases between them.

The V call is TRBV6-1, the J call TRBJ1-1; 7 bases fit TRBD1. CDR1 is MNHNS, CDR2 SASEGT, per germline. The trim removed 4 bases at V and 10 bases at J, leaving 9 bases unmatched. CDR3 length: 13 residues. The DNA for the CDR3 is TGTGCCAGCAGTGGGACAGGCAGGACGGGAGCTTTCTTT. As protein: CASSGTGRTGAFF.

Details on this clonotype: Mismatch with germline at one junction end may stem from a read error. J is TRBJ2-1 and V is TRBV18; 8 positions match TRBD1. Germline CDR1 KGHSH, CDR2 LQKENI. The CDR3 covers 16 residues. The CDR3 DNA sequence: TGCGCCAGCTCACCAGTGAGGGGACAGGTTTACGGTGAGCAGTTCTTC. It is translated as CASSPVRGQVYGEQFF.

CDR3 sequence (DNA): TGTGCCAGTAGTGCCGCGGGGGGGAGTGCTTTCTTT. This sequence encodes CASSAAGGSAFF. V usage is TRBV19 and J usage is TRBJ1-1, with D possibly TRBD1 on 5 matching bases. Trimming cost V 5 bases and J 11 bases, with 15 bases left between them. The CDR3 is 12 residues long. CDR1 is LNHDA, CDR2 SQIVND, per germline (reference sequence).

The chain employs TRBV7-9 and TRBJ1-2; the match to TRBD1 covers 7 bases. V trimming: 5 bases; J trimming: 6 bases; junction bases outside the gene matches: 9. The CDR3 length is 14 residues. Looked up from germline, CDR1 is SEHNR and CDR2 is FQNEAQ (reference sequence). This CDR3 reads CASSVGQTRDGYTF. For the CDR3, the DNA is TGTGCCAGCAGCGTGGGACAGACCAGAGATGGCTACACCTTC.

The chain recombines TRBV6-5 with TRBJ2-3; no definite D call. In germline, CDR1 is MNHEY, CDR2 SVGAGI. V lost 0 bases to trimming and J lost 0 bases, with 10 bases between them. The CDR3 is 16 amino acids. In nucleotides, the CDR3 is TGTGCCAGCAGTTACTCGATTGGCAGAAGCACAGATACGCAGTATTTT. Its translation is CASSYSIGRSTDTQYF.

By share, this clonotype ranks as medium-sized. The chain links TRBV6-1 to TRBJ1-2, with D uncertain. The CDR3 contains 12 residues. Trimming removed 6 bases at V and 1 base at J, with 6 bases between. Germline V gives CDR1 MNHNS, CDR2 SASEGT. The CDR3: CASSPFNYGYTF. The DNA of the CDR3 is TGTGCCAGCAGCCCCTTTAACTATGGCTACACCTTC.

The rearrangement joins TRBV27 to TRBJ1-2; 7 nucleotides agree with TRBD1. V was clipped by 3 bases and J by 6 bases; unmatched bases: 10. The CDR3 contains 15 residues. Germline V gene lookup returns CDR1 MNHEY and CDR2 SMNVEV (reference sequence). CDR3 residues: CASSFRDSSGDGYTF. The CDR3 bases are TGTGCCAGCAGTTTCCGGGACAGCTCAGGCGATGGCTACACCTTC.

V gene TRBV7-2 combines with J gene TRBJ2-2; 8 nucleotides align to TRBD2. V gave up 3 bases and J gave up 5 bases; unmatched junction bases: 8. The CDR3 extends over 16 amino acids. In germline, CDR1 is SGHTA, CDR2 FQGNSA. The CDR3 DNA follows: TGTGCCAGCAGCTTTTCTGTCAGCGGGGGAACCGGGGAGCTGTTTTTT. This gives the protein CASSFSVSGGTGELFF.

This clonotype has more than one count but fewer than ten. The chain links TRBV2 to TRBJ1-2; D not certain. Germline V lookup: CDR1 SNHLY, CDR2 FYNNEI. Trimming pared 7 bases from V and 4 bases from J, leaving 7 bases between. The CDR3 runs 11 residues. CDR3 protein: CASTEGYGYTF. CDR3 DNA sequence: TGTGCCAGCACGGAGGGCTATGGCTACACCTTC.

The chain is built from TRBV2 and TRBJ1-3; possible D gene TRBD1, 5 bases. The CDR3 is 17 amino acids. Trimming pared 1 base from V and 0 bases from J, leaving 13 bases between. CDR1 and CDR2 from the germline V gene are SNHLY and FYNNEI. The CDR3 DNA reads as TGTGCCAGCAGTGAAGTAGGGGAGAATCTCTCTGGAAACACCATATATTTT. Residues: CASSEVGENLSGNTIYF.

The rearrangement uses TRBV18 and TRBJ1-2; D is ambiguous. This CDR3 contains 12 residues. Deletions cut 3 bases from V and 2 bases from J, with 4 bases between. CDR1 is KGHSH and CDR2 is LQKENI in the germline V gene. CDR3 bases: TGTGCCAGCTCACCGTCGAACTATGGCTACACCTTC. Protein: CASSPSNYGYTF.